Shown below are 12 T cell receptor beta chains from a single sample sequenced in a study of T cell repertoires in cytomegalovirus infection. TCRdb analysed the reads with MiXCR anew, one entry per CDR3 protein. The table shows 90,000 to 120,000 distinct CDR3 sequences, with less than 25% occurring only once. Material for sequencing was CD8+ T cells from PBMCs. These receptors all stem from a human donor in good health (CMV status not recorded). Some clones in this sample may be carry-over from other donors' samples.

The V and J genes are TRBV7-8 and TRBJ2-7; a possible D gene is TRBD1 (6 bases). Trimming cost V 2 bases and J 2 bases, with 10 bases left between them. The CDR3 sequence is 14 residues long. CDR1 is SGHVS, CDR2 FQNEAQ, per germline. The CDR3 region is CASSLTTGPYEQYF. In DNA form, the CDR3 reads TGTGCCAGCAGCTTAACCACAGGGCCCTACGAGCAGTACTTC.

This clonotype came up a few times. The rearrangement links TRBV12-3 or TRBV12-4 to TRBJ2-7; possible D gene TRBD2, 5 bases. The CDR3 contains 13 residues. V lost 3 bases and J 2 bases, leaving 8 bases between the germline ends. The CDR3 protein is CASSFGDAYEQYF. The CDR3 DNA follows: TGTGCCAGCAGTTTCGGGGATGCCTACGAGCAGTACTTC.

The chain links TRBV7-4 to TRBJ2-7; D could derive from TRBD1 or TRBD2 (7 bases each). The V and J ends lost 7 bases and 0 bases respectively, with 19 bases between them. In germline, CDR1 is SGHVT, CDR2 SQSDAQ. This CDR3 is 16 amino acids long. The CDR3 sequence: CASIPGGQTSSYEQYF. CDR3 coding DNA: TGTGCCAGCATCCCGGGGGGACAGACCAGCTCCTACGAGCAGTACTTC.

This clonotype was picked up a small number of times. The rearrangement links TRBV9 to TRBJ1-5; tentatively, D is TRBD1 (5 bases). V lost 0 bases and J 2 bases, leaving 6 bases between the germline ends. Germline V lookup: CDR1 SGDLS, CDR2 YYNGEE. This CDR3 region has 14 residues. CDR3 DNA: TGTGCCAGCAGCGTAGGGGGCGGCAATCAGCCCCAGCATTTT. It specifies CASSVGGGNQPQHF.

At least ten counts were recorded for this clonotype. The V gene is TRBV7-2, the J gene TRBJ2-7, with TRBD2 matching over 9 bases. The V gene's germline CDR1 is SGHTA and CDR2 FQGNSA. V lost 1 base and J lost 4; bases outside the gene matches: 5. The length of the CDR3 is 15 residues. The CDR3 DNA is TGTGCCAGCAGCTTAGTTGGCGGGGGGGCTTACGAGCAGTACTTC. It specifies CASSLVGGGAYEQYF.

J is TRBJ2-5 and V is TRBV20-1, with 13 positions matching TRBD2. The V segment lost 6 bases and the J segment 0 bases; nucleotides outside the gene matches: 4. There are 15 residues in the CDR3. The germline CDR1 and CDR2 sequences are DFQATT and SNEGSKA (reference sequence). DNA for the CDR3: TGCAGTGCGCCGACTAGCGGGGGGTACCAAGAGACCCAGTACTTC. Translating it yields CSAPTSGGYQETQYF.

This clonotype was counted only a few times. The chain carries TRBV11-1 and TRBJ2-7; the D call may be TRBD1 or TRBD2 (5 bases each). The CDR3 spans 16 residues. Trimming took off 1 base at V and 4 bases at J, with 17 bases between the two ends. Germline V gene data show CDR1 as SGHAT and CDR2 as FQDESV (reference sequence). The CDR3 nucleotides are TGTGCCAGCAGCTTAGAAGGTCAGGGCGAGGGGTACGAGCAGTACTTC. Its translation: CASSLEGQGEGYEQYF.

The chain carries TRBV7-9 and TRBJ1-1, with D possibly matching TRBD1 (6 bases). The V end was cut by 1 base, the J end by 4 bases, with 13 bases between. Germline V gives CDR1 SEHNR, CDR2 FQNEAQ (reference sequence). This CDR3 spans 15 amino acids. Here the CDR3 reads CASSLGQGRSTEAFF. The CDR3 DNA reads TGTGCCAGCAGCTTAGGTCAGGGGCGTAGCACTGAAGCTTTCTTT.

This clonotype was recorded many times. The gene calls are TRBV7-2 and TRBJ2-1; no clear D. V was trimmed by 2 bases and J by 9 bases, leaving 17 bases between them. The CDR3 has 15 residues. CDR1 and CDR2 (germline): SGHTA, FQGNSA. The CDR3 DNA reads as TGTGCCAGCAGCTTACTTTTTTCGGGCATTATTGAGCAGTTCTTC. Residues: CASSLLFSGIIEQFF. The complete variable domain, with remaining parts taken from reference TRBV7-2 and TRBJ2-1, reads GAGVSQSPSNKVTEKGKDVELRCDPISGHTALYWYRQSLGQGLEFLIYFQGNSAPDKSGLPSDRFSAERTGGSVSTLTIQRTQQEDSAVYLCASSLLFSGIIEQFFGPGTRLTVL.

V is TRBV27 and J is TRBJ1-1; 9 nucleotides line up with TRBD1. Germline V gene lookup returns CDR1 MNHEY and CDR2 SMNVEV (reference sequence). The CDR3 has 15 residues. The J segment lost 2 bases and the V segment lost 6 bases, leaving 7 bases of the junction unmatched. CDR3 coding DNA: TGTGCCAGCAGCCGAACAGGGGGCGTTAACACTGAAGCTTTCTTT. As protein: CASSRTGGVNTEAFF.

The chain employs TRBV11-2 and TRBJ1-1; D is unclear. Looked up from germline, CDR1 is SGHAT and CDR2 is FQNNGV. V was pared by 5 bases and J by 0 bases, with 19 bases between. The CDR3 runs 17 residues. The CDR3 DNA sequence: TGTGCCAGCAGCCCACCCCGAGGCAACTACATGAACACTGAAGCTTTCTTT. Translation gives CASSPPRGNYMNTEAFF.

The J gene is TRBJ2-1, the V gene TRBV11-3; TRBD1 is a possible D gene (6 bases). CDR3 size: 17 residues. Trimming stripped 3 bases from V and 4 bases from J, with 19 bases between. The V gene's germline CDR1 is SGHNT and CDR2 YENEEA. The CDR3 region is CASSLGVSKRGYNEQFF. The DNA for the CDR3 is TGTGCCAGCAGCTTGGGGGTTTCCAAAAGGGGGTACAATGAGCAGTTCTTC.